The clone carrying this T cell receptor beta chain was recorded a few times. The V and J ends lost 6 bases and 4 bases respectively, with 12 bases between them. The CDR3 length is 14 residues. Germline V gives CDR1 LGHNT, CDR2 FRNRAP. The data derive from a study of shared clonotypes between healthy human individuals. Original processing methods: Without quality scores, immunoSEQ junctional reads could not be filtered like full-length reads. Sequencing used immunoSEQ multiplex PCR; TCRdb keeps in-frame clones, though not all of them. The DNA gave D and trimming, while V, J and clone size come from that table. This table has about 450,000 clones, approximately 79% appearing once.

The source of this sequence is a middle-aged woman in good health. Some clones in this sample may be carry-over from other donors' samples. The chain couples TRBV12-5 to TRBJ2-2; possible D gene TRBD1, 6 bases. The sample consisted of PBMCs. The CDR3 is CASGPQGSTGELFF. The CDR3 DNA sequence: TGTGCTAGTGGCCCCCAGGGGAGCACCGGGGAGCTGTTTTTT.